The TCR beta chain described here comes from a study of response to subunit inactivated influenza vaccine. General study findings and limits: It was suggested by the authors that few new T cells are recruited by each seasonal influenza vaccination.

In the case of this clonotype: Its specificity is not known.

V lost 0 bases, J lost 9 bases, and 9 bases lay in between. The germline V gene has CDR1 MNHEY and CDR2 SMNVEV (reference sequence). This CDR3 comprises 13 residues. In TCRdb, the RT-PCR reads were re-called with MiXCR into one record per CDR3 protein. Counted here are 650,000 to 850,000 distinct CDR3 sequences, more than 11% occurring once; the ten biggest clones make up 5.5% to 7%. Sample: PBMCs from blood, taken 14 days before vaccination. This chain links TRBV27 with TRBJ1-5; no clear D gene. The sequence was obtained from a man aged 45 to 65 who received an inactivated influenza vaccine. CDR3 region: CASSLSRGMPQHF. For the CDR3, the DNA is TGTGCCAGCAGTTTATCTCGGGGAATGCCCCAGCATTTT.